These 6 T cell receptor beta chains share one sample of origin, sequenced in a study of blood T cell repertoires in COVID-19 (dated by TCRdb to the early 2020s). The protocol used for the library was the immunoSEQ multiplex PCR assay. Not all clones reach the TCRdb copy of this immuneACCESS table, which keeps in-frame sequences only. Checked studies attribute under half of the gap to unresolved V genes and leave the rest unexplained. The sample has some 200,000 clones on record, approximately 86% of them singletons. 10% of the sample comes from the top ten. Specimen: PBMCs or T cells enriched from blood (not recorded which). Receptor source: a man aged 18 to 30 with acute COVID-19.

This clone showed up just a few times. The chain recombines TRBV5-1 with TRBJ2-4, with D possibly being TRBD1 (6 bases). V shed 1 base and J shed 11 bases, with 19 bases lying between them. Germline V lookup: CDR1 SGHRS, CDR2 YFSETQ. This CDR3 region has 15 residues. The CDR3: CASSLSGEPGGFQYF. CDR3 DNA: TGCGCCAGCAGCTTGTCAGGGGAGCCTGGGGGATTTCAGTACTTC.

This clone was recorded a few times. V usage is TRBV28 and J usage is TRBJ2-1; 11 bases fit TRBD2. The germline V gene encodes CDR1 MDHEN and CDR2 SYDVKM. J was trimmed by 9 bases and V by 3 bases; bases with no gene match: 4. The CDR3 extends over 14 amino acids. This CDR3 reads CASSLSSGRAEQFF. In DNA, the CDR3 is TGTGCCAGCAGTTTGAGTAGCGGGAGGGCTGAGCAGTTCTTC.

V gene TRBV24-1 combines with J gene TRBJ2-2; 7 bases agree with TRBD1. Germline assignment: CDR1 KGHDR and CDR2 SFDVKD. V trimming: 4 bases; J trimming: 4 bases; junction bases outside the gene matches: 8. The CDR3 extends over 16 amino acids. Here the CDR3 DNA reads TGTGCCACCAGTGACTCGGGACAGACAATCACCGGGGAGCTGTTTTTT. It translates to CATSDSGQTITGELFF.

The rearrangement joins TRBV7-3 to TRBJ1-2; D unclear. Germline assignment: CDR1 SGHTA and CDR2 FQGTGA. The CDR3 spans 12 residues. V gave up 2 bases and J gave up 7 bases, with 8 bases separating them. The CDR3 region is CASSLPGSGYTF. CDR3 bases: TGTGCCAGCAGCTTACCAGGCTCTGGCTACACCTTC.

This chain joins TRBV7-6 and TRBJ2-1; weak D call: TRBD2 (6 bases). Between the trimmed V and J ends, which lost 5 bases and 2 bases, there was a span of 13 bases. Germline V gives CDR1 SGHVS, CDR2 FNYEAQ. There are 15 residues in the CDR3. CDR3 sequence (DNA): TGTGCCAGCAGCGCCGGGACTCATACCTACAATGAGCAGTTCTTC. Its translation: CASSAGTHTYNEQFF.

J is TRBJ1-2 and V is TRBV11-3; D gene ambiguous. The CDR3 is 15 amino acids. CDR1 and CDR2 (germline): SGHNT, YENEEA. V was cut by 4 bases and J by 0 bases, with 12 bases left in between. The CDR3 DNA sequence: TGTGCCAGCAGCTCCCGGGAGGCTACTAACTATGGCTACACCTTC. Its translation is CASSSREATNYGYTF.